This T cell receptor beta chain stems from a study of blood T cell repertoires in COVID-19. Across the whole study: The study drew acute and convalescent COVID-19 samples from the United States, Italy and Spain. PBMCs, B-cell-depleted T cells, or T cells were the source of the cDNA or gDNA that made up the material.

As handled by the study authors: Reference gene primer amplification gave estimated nucleated cell counts. Produced via immunoSEQ multiplex PCR; TCRdb's table is partial and in-frame only. Clone size and the V and J calls come from that table; the DNA yielded D and trimming. The data show about 89,000 clones, 65% to 80% seen once. Specimen: peripheral blood. The clonotype comes from a human donor in a cohort sampled during active COVID-19.

The CDR3 sequence: CSADQLAGVTDTQYF. CDR3 nucleotide sequence: TGCAGCGCGGACCAACTAGCGGGAGTTACTGATACGCAGTATTTT. This chain links TRBV29-1 with TRBJ2-3; 11 bases are a match to TRBD2. The CDR3 sequence is 15 residues long. With V trimmed by 7 bases and J by 6 bases, 12 bases remained unmatched. The germline V gene encodes CDR1 SQVTM and CDR2 ANQGSEA.